The 13 T cell receptor beta chains in this list originate from one sample, sequenced in a study of glioma-infiltrating T cells after dendritic cell vaccination. Assay used: immunoSEQ multiplex PCR; TCRdb lists only in-frame clones, some missing. The table lists 80,000 to 95,000 clones, approximately 81% of them singletons. Here the sequenced sample was blood, taken before dendritic cell vaccination. These receptors all stem from a human donor with glioblastoma.

The gene calls are TRBV2 and TRBJ2-7; D unresolved. Trimming took off 6 bases at V and 4 bases at J, with 4 bases between the two ends. The CDR3 runs 10 residues. From germline, CDR1 is SNHLY and CDR2 FYNNEI. CDR3 DNA: TGTGCCAGCAGCCAGTACGAGCAGTACTTC. Translating it yields CASSQYEQYF.

The V gene is TRBV5-6, the J gene TRBJ2-7; 7 bases map to TRBD2. In germline, CDR1 is SGHDT, CDR2 YYEEEE. There are 15 residues in the CDR3. J gave up 7 bases and V 1 base, and 11 bases lay outside the gene matches. The CDR3 DNA sequence: TGTGCCAGCAGCTTGAGTCCAGCGGGGCTTGGTGAGCAGTACTTC. It specifies CASSLSPAGLGEQYF.

The chain recombines TRBV7-6 with TRBJ2-7; TRBD1 is a possible D gene (5 bases). The J call is uncertain, as TRBJ2-5 better fits the DNA end. Germline V gene data show CDR1 as SGHVS and CDR2 as FNYEAQ. The CDR3 sequence is 17 residues long. The CDR3 here is CASSLMGSRAPQETQYF. DNA for the CDR3: TGTGCCAGCAGCTTAATGGGGTCCAGGGCGCCCCAAGAGACCCAGTACTTC.

This chain links TRBV6-1 with TRBJ2-2, with 8 bases that match TRBD2. Germline V CDR1 and CDR2: MNHNS, SASEGT. Losses at the gene ends were 7 bases for V and 5 bases for J; bases not matched to a gene: 9. This CDR3 contains 15 residues. CDR3 in DNA: TGTGCCAGCACGGGGGGGGGACTTGGGACCGGGGAGCTGTTTTTT. Its protein product is CASTGGGLGTGELFF.

The chain employs TRBV29-1 and TRBJ2-3; a possible D gene is TRBD1 (5 bases). The CDR3 is 12 residues long. Germline-derived CDR1 and CDR2 are SQVTM and ANQGSEA. V was shortened by 2 bases and J by 4 bases, with 7 bases between the two germline ends. CDR3 sequence reads: CSVETGADTQYF. The CDR3 bases are TGCAGCGTTGAAACAGGCGCAGATACGCAGTATTTT.

Only one count was recorded for this clone. The chain has TRBV4-1 and TRBJ2-1; TRBD1 matches 9 bases. In germline, CDR1 is MGHRA, CDR2 YSYEKL. This CDR3 region has 18 residues. V dropped 0 bases and J dropped 3; count of bases not matched to a gene: 9. CDR3 region: CASSQDGGTGRFYNEQFF. The CDR3 region has the DNA TGCGCCAGCAGCCAAGATGGTGGGACAGGGAGATTCTACAATGAGCAGTTCTTC.

The V and J genes are TRBV29-1 and TRBJ1-2; D is undetermined. V was pared by 6 bases and J by 2 bases, with 25 bases between. The germline gives CDR1 SQVTM, CDR2 ANQGSEA. The CDR3 loop spans 17 amino acids. This CDR3 is CSVRGRVLKSGNYGYTF. The CDR3 nucleotides are TGCAGCGTCCGAGGAAGGGTACTCAAATCGGGAAACTATGGCTACACCTTC.

The CDR3 spells CASSVALGGTEAFF. The CDR3 region has the DNA TGTGCCAGCAGCGTAGCTCTGGGAGGTACTGAAGCTTTCTTT. J is TRBJ1-1 and V is TRBV9; D not resolved. The V and J ends lost 0 bases and 5 bases respectively, with 11 bases between them. The germline CDR1 and CDR2 sequences are SGDLS and YYNGEE. The CDR3 loop spans 14 amino acids.

The CDR3 protein is CASSTRPTDTQYF. The CDR3, as DNA: TGTGCCAGCAGCACACGTCCCACAGATACGCAGTATTTT. This chain links TRBV7-9 with TRBJ2-3, with D hard to call. The germline CDR1 and CDR2 sequences are SEHNR and FQNEAQ (reference sequence). The V end lost 5 bases, the J end lost 2 bases, and 8 bases lay between the germline ends. The CDR3 covers 13 residues.

In DNA form, the CDR3 reads TGCGCCAGCAGCTTATATGGGACAGGGGTCACAGATACGCAGTATTTT. It yields the protein CASSLYGTGVTDTQYF. This sequence joins TRBV5-1 and TRBJ2-3; TRBD1 agrees at 10 bases. CDR3 length: 16 amino acids. The V gene's germline CDR1 is SGHRS and CDR2 YFSETQ. The V gene end was trimmed by 2 bases and the J gene end by 2 bases; junction bases not matched to a gene: 5.

The chain uses TRBV10-3 and TRBJ2-1; 9 bases line up with TRBD2. Germline values: CDR1 ENHRY, CDR2 SYGVKD. V gave up 8 bases and J gave up 7 bases; unmatched junction bases: 3. The CDR3 extends over 12 amino acids. The CDR3 DNA sequence: TGTGCCATCGGTCTAGCGGGAAATGAGCAGTTCTTC. This gives the protein CAIGLAGNEQFF.

This chain connects TRBV30 to TRBJ1-3; D gene unclear. This CDR3 is built from 13 residues. Germline V gene data show CDR1 as GTSNPN and CDR2 as SVGIG (reference sequence). V gave up 0 bases and J gave up 4 bases, with 7 bases separating them. DNA of the CDR3: TGTGCCTGGAGTGTGCTACAGGGAAACACCATATATTTT. Protein product: CAWSVLQGNTIYF.

The chain has TRBV4-2 and TRBJ1-2; perhaps TRBD1 as D (6 bases). Germline V gene data show CDR1 as LGHNA and CDR2 as YNFKEQ. V lost 2 bases and J 4 bases, leaving 14 bases between the germline ends. The CDR3 covers 15 residues. CDR3 bases: TGTGCCAGCAGCCAACCGATGACAGGCATCTATGGCTACACCTTC. As protein: CASSQPMTGIYGYTF.